These 2 T cell receptor beta chains share one sample of origin, sequenced in a study of T cell responses to AZD1222 COVID-19 vaccine. Clones were sequenced by immunoSEQ multiplex PCR, and TCRdb holds only the in-frame ones, with some missing. Among 100,000 to 120,000 clones listed, approximately 92% were seen once. The material was peripheral blood, obtained 28 days after the second AZD1222 dose. The receptor source for this set is an adult who received the AZD1222 COVID-19 vaccine.

The chain employs TRBV7-8 and TRBJ2-5, with D possibly matching TRBD2 (6 bases). The CDR3 sequence is 13 residues long. The V gene's germline CDR1 is SGHVS and CDR2 FQNEAQ. Trimming stripped 5 bases from V and 4 bases from J, with 11 bases between. CDR3 loop: CASSRGARETQYF. DNA of the CDR3: TGTGCCAGCAGCCGCGGGGCTAGAGAGACCCAGTACTTC.

The chain carries TRBV4-2 and TRBJ2-3, with a tentative D call TRBD2 (6 bases). This CDR3 spans 15 amino acids. The germline V gene has CDR1 LGHNA and CDR2 YNFKEQ. V lost 1 base, J lost 5 bases, and 13 bases lay in between. Written as DNA, the CDR3 is TGTGCCAGCAGCCAAGGAGGCGGGGACGGAGATACGCAGTATTTT. It is translated as CASSQGGGDGDTQYF.